This T cell receptor (beta chain) emerged from a study of CD8+ T cells in alopecia areata. The wider study: Treatment comprised oral tofacitinib, 5 to 10 mg twice daily, in treated patients. Overall study findings and caveats: Within the top 100, expanded CD8+ clones significantly decreased with tofacitinib, as did scalp clonality. Just one nonresponder means the tie between baseline CD8+ expansion and response stays uncertain. Higher clonality and more expanded CD8+ clones appeared in lesional than normal scalp.

V shed 0 bases and J shed 5 bases, with 16 bases lying between them. The CDR3 is made up of 16 amino acids. Germline CDR1 and CDR2: SGHKS and YYEKEE (reference sequence). On this clone: Its target is not known.

Treatment reported: oral pan-JAK inhibitor, 5-10 mg twice daily. The sequencing template was cDNA reverse transcribed from extracted RNA. Clones were read by immunoSEQ multiplex PCR, and TCRdb kept only the in-frame ones, dropping some. The sample carries 90,000 to 120,000 clones, roughly 84% recorded once. The source was CD8+ T cells sorted from blood, collected at week 24, from a patient treated with tofacitinib. This receptor was obtained from a human donor with alopecia areata. The V and J genes are TRBV5-5 and TRBJ2-3; D perhaps matches TRBD2 (5 bases). The CDR3 sequence is CASSLGLTRVGDTQYF. The CDR3 DNA follows: TGTGCCAGCAGCTTGGGTTTGACGAGGGTTGGAGATACGCAGTATTTT.